Only a few counts were recorded for the clone carrying this T cell receptor beta chain. Its specificity is unknown. PCR was performed using 60 Vbeta and 13 Jbeta primers. Original data processing: An analysis performed later counted about 80 million unique TCR beta chains (around 11 million of them shared). Method: immunoSEQ multiplex PCR; TCRdb's copy keeps in-frame clones and lacks some. V and J calls and clone size come straight from that table; D and trimming were deduced from the DNA. The profile shows around 130,000 clones, 6.5% to 9.5% of them singletons. While unrecorded immune exposures were likely, the donors were nominally healthy when sampled. This sample was taken from a study of cytomegalovirus exposure and HLA in healthy donors. Broader study findings: Later genetic work tied a missense DCLRE1C variant to beta-chain V and J trimming. Links to common viral pathogens appeared, in a later analysis, for several of the most significant clusters.

Sequenced sample: PBMCs. The origin of this receptor is a man aged 35 to 55 in good health and CMV-seronegative.

The DNA for the CDR3 is TGTGCCAGCAGCCAGGGACAGGGAGGGGATGGCTACACCTTC. It yields the protein CASSQGQGGDGYTF. The rearrangement uses TRBV11-2 and TRBJ1-2; 9 positions agree with TRBD1. CDR1 SGHAT and CDR2 FQNNGV come from the germline V gene. The V gene end was trimmed by 5 bases and the J gene end by 6 bases; junction bases not matched to a gene: 7. The CDR3 is 14 residues long.